This TCR beta chain emerged from a study of beta chain features in type 1 diabetes. This clone occurred a few times. As yet, its antigen is unknown. As every portion of the isolated RNA was reverse transcribed, the sequencing read expressed TCRB transcripts. Clones were sequenced by immunoSEQ multiplex PCR, and TCRdb holds only the in-frame ones, with some missing. The data contain 450,000 or so clones, about an eighth of them singletons. The study, taken as a whole, reports: There was a moderate but significant shortening of TCRB CDR3s in all four CD4+ subsets of Type 1 diabetes patients. Type 1 diabetes patients showed fewer insertions and more deletions at VDJ junctions.

Trimming stripped 0 bases from V and 3 bases from J, with 11 bases between. This CDR3 has 16 residues. The rearrangement uses TRBV23-1 and TRBJ1-4; perhaps TRBD1 as D (5 bases). TRBV23-1 counts as an open reading frame of uncertain function. The source material was naive CD4+ T cells from blood. This TCR was recovered from a woman under 30 in good health. This CDR3 is CASSQSMGQSNEKLFF. DNA for the CDR3: TGCGCCAGCAGTCAATCGATGGGGCAGTCTAATGAAAAACTGTTTTTT.